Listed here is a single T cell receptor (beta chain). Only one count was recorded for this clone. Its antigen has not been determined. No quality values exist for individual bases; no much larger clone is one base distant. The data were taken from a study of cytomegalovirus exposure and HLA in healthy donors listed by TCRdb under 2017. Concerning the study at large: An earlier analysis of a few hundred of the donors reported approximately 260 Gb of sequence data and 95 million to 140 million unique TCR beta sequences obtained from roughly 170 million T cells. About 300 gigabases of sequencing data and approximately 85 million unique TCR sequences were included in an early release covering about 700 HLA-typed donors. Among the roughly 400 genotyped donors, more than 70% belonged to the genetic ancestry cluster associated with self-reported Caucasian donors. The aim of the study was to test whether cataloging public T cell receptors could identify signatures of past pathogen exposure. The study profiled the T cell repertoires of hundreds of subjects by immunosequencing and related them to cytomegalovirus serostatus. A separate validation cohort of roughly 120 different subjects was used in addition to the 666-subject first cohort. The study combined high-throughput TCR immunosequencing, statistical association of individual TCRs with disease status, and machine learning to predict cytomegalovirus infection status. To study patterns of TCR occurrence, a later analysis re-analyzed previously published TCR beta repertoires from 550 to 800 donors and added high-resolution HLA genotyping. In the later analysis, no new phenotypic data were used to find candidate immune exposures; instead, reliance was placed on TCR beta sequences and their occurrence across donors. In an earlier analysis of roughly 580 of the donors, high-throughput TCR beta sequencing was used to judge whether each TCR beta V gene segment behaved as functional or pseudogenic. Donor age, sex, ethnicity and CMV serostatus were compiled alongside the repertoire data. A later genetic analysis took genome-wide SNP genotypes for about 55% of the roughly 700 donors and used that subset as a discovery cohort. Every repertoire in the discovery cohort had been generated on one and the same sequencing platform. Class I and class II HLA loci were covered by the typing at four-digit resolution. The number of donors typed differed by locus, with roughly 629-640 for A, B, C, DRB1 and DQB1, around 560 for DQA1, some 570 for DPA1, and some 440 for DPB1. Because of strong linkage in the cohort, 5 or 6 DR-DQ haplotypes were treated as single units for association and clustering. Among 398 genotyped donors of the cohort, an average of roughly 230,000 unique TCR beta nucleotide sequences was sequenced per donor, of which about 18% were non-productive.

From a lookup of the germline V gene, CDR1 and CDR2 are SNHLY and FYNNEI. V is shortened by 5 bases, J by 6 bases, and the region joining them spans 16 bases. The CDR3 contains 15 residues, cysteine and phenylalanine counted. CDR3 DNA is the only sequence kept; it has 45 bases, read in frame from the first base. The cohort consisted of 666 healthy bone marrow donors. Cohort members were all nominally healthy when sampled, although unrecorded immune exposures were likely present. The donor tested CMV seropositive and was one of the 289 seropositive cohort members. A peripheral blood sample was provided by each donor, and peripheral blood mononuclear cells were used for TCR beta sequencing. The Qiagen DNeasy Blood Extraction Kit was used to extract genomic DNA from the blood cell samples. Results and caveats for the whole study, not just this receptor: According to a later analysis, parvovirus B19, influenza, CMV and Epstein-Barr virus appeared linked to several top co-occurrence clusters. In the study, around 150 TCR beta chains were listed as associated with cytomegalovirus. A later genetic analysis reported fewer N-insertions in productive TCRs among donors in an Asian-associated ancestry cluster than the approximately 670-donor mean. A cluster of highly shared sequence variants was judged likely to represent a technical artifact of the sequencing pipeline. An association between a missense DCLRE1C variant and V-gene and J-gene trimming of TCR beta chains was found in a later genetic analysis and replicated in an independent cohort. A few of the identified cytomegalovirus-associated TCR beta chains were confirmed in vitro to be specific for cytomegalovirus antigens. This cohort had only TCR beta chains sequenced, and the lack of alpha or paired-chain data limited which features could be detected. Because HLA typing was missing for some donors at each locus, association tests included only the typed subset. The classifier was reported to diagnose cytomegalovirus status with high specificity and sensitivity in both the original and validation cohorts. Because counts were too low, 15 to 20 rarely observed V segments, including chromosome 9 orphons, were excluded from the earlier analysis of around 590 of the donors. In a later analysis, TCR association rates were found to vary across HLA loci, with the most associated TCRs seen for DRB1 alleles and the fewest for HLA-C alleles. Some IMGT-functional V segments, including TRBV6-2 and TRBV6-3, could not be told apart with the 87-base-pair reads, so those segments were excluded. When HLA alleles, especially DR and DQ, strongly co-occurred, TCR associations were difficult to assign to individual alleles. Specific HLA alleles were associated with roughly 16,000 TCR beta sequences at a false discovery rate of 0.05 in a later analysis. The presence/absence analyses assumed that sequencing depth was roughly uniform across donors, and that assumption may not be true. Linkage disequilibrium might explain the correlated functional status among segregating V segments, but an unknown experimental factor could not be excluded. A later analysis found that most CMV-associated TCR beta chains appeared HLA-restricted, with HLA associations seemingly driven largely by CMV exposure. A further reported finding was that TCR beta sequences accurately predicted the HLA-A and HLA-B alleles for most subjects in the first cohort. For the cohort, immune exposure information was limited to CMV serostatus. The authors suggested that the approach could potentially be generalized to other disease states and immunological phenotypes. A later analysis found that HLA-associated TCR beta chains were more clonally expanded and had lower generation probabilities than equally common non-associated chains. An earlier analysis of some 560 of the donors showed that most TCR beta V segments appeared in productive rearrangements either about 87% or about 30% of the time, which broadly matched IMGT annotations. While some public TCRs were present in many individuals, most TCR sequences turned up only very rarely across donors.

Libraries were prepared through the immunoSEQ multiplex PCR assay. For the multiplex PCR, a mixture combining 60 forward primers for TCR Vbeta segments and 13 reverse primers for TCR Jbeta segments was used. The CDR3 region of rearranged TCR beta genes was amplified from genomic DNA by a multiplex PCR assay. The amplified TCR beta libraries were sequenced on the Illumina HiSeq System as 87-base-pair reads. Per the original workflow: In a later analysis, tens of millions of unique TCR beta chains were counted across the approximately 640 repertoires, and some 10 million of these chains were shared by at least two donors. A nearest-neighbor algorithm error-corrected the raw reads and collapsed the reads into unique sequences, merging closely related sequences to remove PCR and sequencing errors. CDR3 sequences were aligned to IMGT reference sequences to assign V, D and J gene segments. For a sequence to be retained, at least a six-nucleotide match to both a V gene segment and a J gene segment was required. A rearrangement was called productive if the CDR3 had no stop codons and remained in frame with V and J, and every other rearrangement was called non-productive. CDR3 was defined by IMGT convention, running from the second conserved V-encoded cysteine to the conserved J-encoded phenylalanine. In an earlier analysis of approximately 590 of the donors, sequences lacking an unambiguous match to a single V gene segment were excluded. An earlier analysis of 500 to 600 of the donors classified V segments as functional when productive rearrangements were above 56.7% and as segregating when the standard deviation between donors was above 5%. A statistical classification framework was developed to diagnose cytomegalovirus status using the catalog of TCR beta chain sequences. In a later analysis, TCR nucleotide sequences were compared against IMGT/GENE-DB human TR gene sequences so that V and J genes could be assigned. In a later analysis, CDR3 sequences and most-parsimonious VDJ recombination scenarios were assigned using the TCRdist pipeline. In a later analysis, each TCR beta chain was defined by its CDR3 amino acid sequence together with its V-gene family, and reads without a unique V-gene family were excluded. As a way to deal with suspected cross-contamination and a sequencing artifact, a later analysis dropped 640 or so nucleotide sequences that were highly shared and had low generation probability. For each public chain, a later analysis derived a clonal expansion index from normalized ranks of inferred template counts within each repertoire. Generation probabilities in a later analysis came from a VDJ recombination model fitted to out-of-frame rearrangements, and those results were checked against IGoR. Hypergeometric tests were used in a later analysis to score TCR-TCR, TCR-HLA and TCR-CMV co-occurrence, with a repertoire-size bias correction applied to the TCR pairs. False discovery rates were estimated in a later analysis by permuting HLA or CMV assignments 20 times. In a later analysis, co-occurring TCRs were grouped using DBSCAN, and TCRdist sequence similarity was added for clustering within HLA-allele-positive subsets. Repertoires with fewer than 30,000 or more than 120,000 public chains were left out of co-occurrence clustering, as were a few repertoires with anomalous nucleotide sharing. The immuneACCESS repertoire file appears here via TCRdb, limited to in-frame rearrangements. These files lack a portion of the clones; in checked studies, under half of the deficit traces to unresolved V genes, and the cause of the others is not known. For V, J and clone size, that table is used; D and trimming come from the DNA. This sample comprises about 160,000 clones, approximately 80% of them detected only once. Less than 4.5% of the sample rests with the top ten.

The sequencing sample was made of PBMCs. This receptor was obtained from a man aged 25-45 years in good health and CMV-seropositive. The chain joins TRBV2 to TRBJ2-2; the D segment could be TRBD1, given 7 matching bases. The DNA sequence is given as TGTGCCAGCAGTCCTCGGACAGGCGGGGCCGGGGAGCTGTTTTTT. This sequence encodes CASSPRTGGAGELFF.